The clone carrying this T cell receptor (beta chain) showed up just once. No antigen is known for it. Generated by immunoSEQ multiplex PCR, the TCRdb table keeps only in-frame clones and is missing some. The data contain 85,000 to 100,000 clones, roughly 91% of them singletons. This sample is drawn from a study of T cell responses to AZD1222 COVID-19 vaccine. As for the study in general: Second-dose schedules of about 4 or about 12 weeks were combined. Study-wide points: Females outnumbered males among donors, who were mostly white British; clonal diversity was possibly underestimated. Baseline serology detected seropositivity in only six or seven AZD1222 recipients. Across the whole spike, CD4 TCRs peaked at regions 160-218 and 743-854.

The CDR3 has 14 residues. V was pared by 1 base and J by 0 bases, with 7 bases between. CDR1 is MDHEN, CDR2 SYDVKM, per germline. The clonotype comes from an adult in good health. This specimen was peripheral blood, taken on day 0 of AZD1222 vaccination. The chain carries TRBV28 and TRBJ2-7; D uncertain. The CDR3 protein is CASSLSDGSYEQYF. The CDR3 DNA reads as TGTGCCAGCAGTTTATCGGACGGCTCCTACGAGCAGTACTTC.